The 16 T cell receptor beta chains below come from one sample, sequenced in a study of CD8 T cells in ankylosing spondylitis. Each CDR3 protein gets one entry after TCRdb re-called the 5' RACE reads with MiXCR. Of 240,000 or so distinct CDR3 sequences listed, around 11% are singletons. What was sequenced was blood, either unsorted or a sorted T cell fraction (not recorded which). Source of these receptors: a male donor with ankylosing spondylitis or in good health (not recorded which).

In its sample, this clonotype was seen many times. J is TRBJ2-6 and V is TRBV5-1; no firm D call. CDR3 size: 14 residues. Germline loops: CDR1 SGHRS, CDR2 YFSETQ. Trimming took 0 bases from V and 4 from J, leaving 5 bases between them. The CDR3 coding sequence is TGCGCCAGCAGCTTGGCCGGGGGGGCCAACGTCCTGACTTTC. This translates into CASSLAGGANVLTF.

The chain couples TRBV7-3 to TRBJ2-3, with D perhaps matching TRBD1 or TRBD2 (5 bases each). This CDR3 spans 14 amino acids. V gave up 5 bases and J gave up 4 bases, with 13 bases separating them. In germline, CDR1 is SGHTA, CDR2 FQGTGA. The chain's CDR3 is CASSDHLGADTQYF. The CDR3 region has the DNA TGTGCCAGCAGCGACCATCTGGGGGCAGATACGCAGTATTTT.

This chain uses TRBV18 with TRBJ1-1, with a weak D call TRBD1 (6 bases). Germline V gene lookup returns CDR1 KGHSH and CDR2 LQKENI. Trimming removed 6 bases from V and 8 bases from J, with 19 bases in between. The CDR3 consists of 14 residues. The CDR3 DNA sequence: TGTGCCAGCTCCTTATCGACAGGAGGCGCCGAAGCTTTCTTT. It yields the protein CASSLSTGGAEAFF.

V is TRBV12-3 or TRBV12-4 and J is TRBJ2-1; 12 positions agree with TRBD2. The CDR3 has 15 amino acids. V lost 6 bases to trimming and J lost 9 bases; unmatched junction nucleotides: 9. CDR3 bases: TGTGCCAGCAGCCAGACTAGCGGGAGCTTCGGTGAGCAGTTCTTC. Protein product: CASSQTSGSFGEQFF.

This clonotype appeared many times. The rearrangement links TRBV5-1 to TRBJ2-3; 7 bases match TRBD2. The CDR3 loop spans 15 amino acids. Germline-derived CDR1 and CDR2 are SGHRS and YFSETQ. CDR3 nucleotides: TGCCCTTCACCCAAGGGCGGGGGTTATTCGGATACGCAGTATTTT. This gives the protein CPSPKGGGYSDTQYF.

This clonotype has ten or more counts. V usage is TRBV12-3 or TRBV12-4 and J usage is TRBJ1-1; no clear D gene. The length of the CDR3 is 15 residues. The V end was cut by 2 bases, the J end by 7 bases, with 17 bases between. The DNA of the CDR3 is TGTGCCAGCAGTTTACTAGGACCCCGGATGGGTGAAGCTTTCTTT. It encodes CASSLLGPRMGEAFF.

V and J are TRBV7-3 and TRBJ2-2; D not certain. The CDR3 runs 14 residues. Looked up from germline, CDR1 is SGHTA and CDR2 is FQGTGA. The V gene lost 2 bases and the J gene lost 2 bases, with 6 bases spanning the gap. CDR3 region: CASSLERNTGELFF. The DNA for the CDR3 is TGTGCCAGCAGCTTAGAGCGAAACACCGGGGAGCTGTTTTTT.

This clonotype came up a few times. The rearrangement links TRBV6-5 to TRBJ2-1, with D unclear. The CDR3 extends over 16 amino acids. The V gene lost 0 bases and the J gene lost 6 bases, with 15 bases spanning the gap. Germline CDR1 MNHEY, CDR2 SVGAGI. CDR3 region: CASSYSLGPTGNEQFF. CDR3 bases: TGTGCCAGCAGTTACTCGCTAGGGCCAACGGGCAATGAGCAGTTCTTC.

The sample holds many counts of this clonotype. V gene TRBV12-3 or TRBV12-4 combines with J gene TRBJ2-1, with a tentative D call TRBD1 (5 bases). Deletions cut 1 base from V and 7 bases from J, with 17 bases between. This CDR3 is built from 16 residues. For the CDR3, the DNA is TGTGCCAGCAGTTTAGAGCAGGGAAAGGTGGAAAATGAGCAGTTCTTC. Its protein is CASSLEQGKVENEQFF.

The chain has TRBV9 and TRBJ1-1, with 7 bases lining up with TRBD1. Germline V gives CDR1 SGDLS, CDR2 YYNGEE. After removal of 3 bases from V and 3 bases from J, the junction contained 5 bases not matched to a gene. The CDR3 consists of 14 residues. The chain's CDR3 is CASSEQGLHTEAFF. CDR3 nucleotide sequence: TGTGCCAGCAGCGAACAGGGGCTCCACACTGAAGCTTTCTTT.

The chain has TRBV11-2 and TRBJ2-1; D possibly corresponds to TRBD2 (6 bases). This CDR3 region has 15 residues. CDR1 and CDR2 from the germline V gene are SGHAT and FQNNGV. Trimming left V 2 bases short and J 8 bases short, with 16 bases between. CDR3 protein: CASSLRLASQDEQFF. CDR3 sequence (DNA): TGTGCCAGCAGCTTAAGGCTAGCGAGTCAGGATGAGCAGTTCTTC.

This clonotype was found many times. The chain is built from TRBV12-3 or TRBV12-4 and TRBJ1-5; D possibly corresponds to TRBD1 (6 bases). With 5 bases removed from V and 2 bases from J, the gap between germline ends came to 13 bases. The CDR3 is 15 residues long. The CDR3 DNA is TGTGCCAGCAGTCGGGGGGCGCAGGGCAATCAGCCCCAGCATTTT. Translation: CASSRGAQGNQPQHF.

This clonotype came up many times. The chain employs TRBV4-1 and TRBJ2-1; 13 positions agree with TRBD2. This CDR3 is built from 17 residues. From germline, CDR1 is MGHRA and CDR2 YSYEKL. V gave up 4 bases and J gave up 5 bases; unmatched junction bases: 8. The CDR3 nucleotides read TGCGCCAGCAGCCCGGGCCCCGGGACTAGCGGGGACAATGAGCAGTTCTTC. It yields the protein CASSPGPGTSGDNEQFF.

In this sample, this clonotype turned up many times. The V gene is TRBV20-1, the J gene TRBJ1-1, with TRBD1 as a possible D gene (6 bases). The germline gives CDR1 DFQATT, CDR2 SNEGSKA (reference sequence). The CDR3 is made up of 12 amino acids. V shed 6 bases and J shed 5 bases, with 13 bases lying between them. The CDR3, as DNA: TGCAGTGCCCCCGGACAGAGGACTGAAGCTTTCTTT. Encoded protein: CSAPGQRTEAFF.

This clonotype was recorded at least ten times. CDR3: CSVEDGDRVAGELFF. The CDR3 nucleotides are TGCAGCGTTGAAGATGGCGACAGGGTGGCCGGGGAGCTGTTTTTT. This sequence joins TRBV29-1 and TRBJ2-2; 7 bases agree with TRBD1. Looked up from germline, CDR1 is SQVTM and CDR2 is ANQGSEA. V lost 0 bases, J lost 6 bases, and 7 bases stayed unmatched. The CDR3 extends over 15 amino acids.

V usage is TRBV7-9 and J usage is TRBJ1-3; D is undetermined. V lost 5 bases and J 3 bases, leaving 14 bases between the germline ends. The CDR3 covers 15 residues. Germline V gives CDR1 SEHNR, CDR2 FQNEAQ (reference sequence). Here the CDR3 reads CASSHLRISGNTIYF. Written as DNA, the CDR3 is TGTGCCAGCAGCCATTTAAGGATTAGTGGAAACACCATATATTTT.